This TCR beta chain was found in a study of cytomegalovirus exposure and HLA in healthy donors. Study-level findings and limits: Most TCRs appeared rarely, but some public TCRs recurred in many donors. Immune exposure was documented only through CMV serostatus.

A multiplex PCR was run with 60 Vbeta primers and 13 Jbeta primers. Libraries were prepared by immunoSEQ multiplex PCR; TCRdb keeps only in-frame clonotypes and omits some of them. The sample lists tens of thousands of clones, 50% to 80% occurring once. A word on this clone: Antigen specificity is unknown.

This receptor was taken from a man aged 35-49 years in good health and CMV-seropositive. Sequencing input: PBMCs.

As DNA, the CDR3 is TGTGCCAGCTTGGGAACCGCGGGAGGCCTCCACTTT. Amino acids: CASLGTAGGLHF. This chain links TRBV6-1 with TRBJ1-6, with D unresolved. The ends were cut back, 8 bases at V and 15 bases at J, with 17 bases in the middle. Germline V lookup: CDR1 MNHNS, CDR2 SASEGT. The CDR3 runs 12 residues.